This TCR beta chain was documented in a study of blood T cell repertoires in COVID-19. Original data processing: For nucleated cells, counts were estimated from reference gene primer amplification. Some clones are missing from TCRdb's copy, which holds only in-frame ones; the method was immunoSEQ multiplex PCR. V and J calls and clone size come straight from that table; D and trimming were deduced from the DNA. The sample contains under 250,000 clones, approximately 88% of which appear only once. In this sample, this clone turned up many times. Germline CDR1 is LNHDA and CDR2 is SQIVND (reference sequence). This CDR3 contains 14 residues. V lost 3 bases to trimming and J lost 4 bases, with 12 bases between them.

Material: peripheral blood. The sequence came from a man aged 35-49 years with acute or convalescent COVID-19. The chain couples TRBV19 to TRBJ1-2; no firm D call. In DNA, the CDR3 is TGTGCCAGTAGTATGGGTTGGCGCGGCTATGGCTACACCTTC. As protein: CASSMGWRGYGYTF.